Below, one T cell receptor (beta chain) is given with its context. The antigen is undetermined. The sample belongs to a study of identical twins. TCRdb itself ran the 5' RACE reads through MiXCR, one entry per CDR3 protein. Of hundreds of thousands of distinct CDR3 sequences listed, 8.6% were seen once; the top ten hold 0.98%. Whole-study findings and limits: Cross-sectional statistical analysis was relied on for the conclusions, without the same donors being followed. The degree of excess twin sharing was weaker in beta out-of-frame sequences. Excess low generation probability was seen in twin-shared out-of-frame alpha sequences.

With no exceptions, donors were healthy Caucasians. The CDR3 runs 14 residues. Germline CDR1 and CDR2: MNHEY and SVGEGT. With 6 bases clipped from V and 4 bases from J, the junction kept 6 bases outside the gene matches. These data were also filed under a second study, of yellow fever vaccine responses in identical twins.

This sequence joins TRBV6-2 or TRBV6-3 and TRBJ1-2; 9 nucleotides agree with TRBD1. The sample taken for sequencing was PBMCs. This receptor was taken from a woman aged 18-30 years in good health. The DNA of the CDR3 is TGTGCCAGCAGCAACCCGGGACAGGGCTATGGCTACACCTTC. This encodes CASSNPGQGYGYTF.